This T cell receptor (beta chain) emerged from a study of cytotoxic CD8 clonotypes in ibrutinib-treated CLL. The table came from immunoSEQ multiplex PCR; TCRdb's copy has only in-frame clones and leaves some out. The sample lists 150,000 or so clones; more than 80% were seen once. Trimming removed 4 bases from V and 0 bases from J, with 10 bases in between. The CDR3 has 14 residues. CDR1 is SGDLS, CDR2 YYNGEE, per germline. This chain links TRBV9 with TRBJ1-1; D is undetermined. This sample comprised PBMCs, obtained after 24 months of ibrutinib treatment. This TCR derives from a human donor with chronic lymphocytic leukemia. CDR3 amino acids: CASSLGILNTEAFF. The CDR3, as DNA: TGTGCCAGCAGCCTAGGCATACTGAACACTGAAGCTTTCTTT.